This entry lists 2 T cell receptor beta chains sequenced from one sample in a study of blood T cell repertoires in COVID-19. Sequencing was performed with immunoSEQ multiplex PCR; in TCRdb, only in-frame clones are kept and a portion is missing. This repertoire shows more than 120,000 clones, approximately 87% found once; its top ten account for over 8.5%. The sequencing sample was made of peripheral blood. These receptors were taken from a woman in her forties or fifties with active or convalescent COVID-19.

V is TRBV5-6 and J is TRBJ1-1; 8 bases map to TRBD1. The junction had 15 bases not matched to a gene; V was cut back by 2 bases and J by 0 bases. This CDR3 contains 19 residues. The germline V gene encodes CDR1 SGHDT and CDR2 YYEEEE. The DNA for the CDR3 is TGTGCCAGCAGCTTACCTTCTGGACAGGGCGCCCTAATGAACACTGAAGCTTTCTTT. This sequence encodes CASSLPSGQGALMNTEAFF.

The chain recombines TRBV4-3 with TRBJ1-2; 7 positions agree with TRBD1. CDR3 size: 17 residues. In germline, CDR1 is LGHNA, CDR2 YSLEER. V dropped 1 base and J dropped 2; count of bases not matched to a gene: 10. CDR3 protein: CASSQGGQARENYGYTF. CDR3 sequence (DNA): TGCGCCAGCAGCCAAGGCGGACAGGCCCGGGAGAACTATGGCTACACCTTC.